This is a list of T cell receptor beta chains from one sample in a study of T cell responses to AZD1222 COVID-19 vaccine. The repertoire was sequenced with immunoSEQ multiplex PCR; TCRdb's copy has only in-frame clones and lacks some. The profile shows about 57,000 clones, 75% to 90% of them singletons. The sample in question was peripheral blood, obtained on day 0 of AZD1222 vaccination. Source of these receptors: an adult in good health. CDR3s include the opening cysteine and the closing phenylalanine or tryptophan. Each record gives: J gene, clone size, V gene, D gene, CDR3 DNA, CDR3 protein. D genes are given only for firm matches. The size of a clone is reported for some rows only, either as once, few or many, or as a class for expanded clones.

TRBJ2-7 . TRBV5-4 TRBD1 TGTGCCAGCACGGCCGGGACAGGGGACTACGAGCAGTACTTC CASTAGTGDYEQYF
TRBJ2-7 . TRBV11-3 . TGTGCCAGCAGCATGGGGACTGGCTACGAGCAGTACTTC CASSMGTGYEQYF
TRBJ2-7 . TRBV15 . TGTGCCACCAGCAGAGCCGCGGGGCCCGAGCAGTACTTC CATSRAAGPEQYF
TRBJ2-1 . TRBV4-1 . TGCGCCAGCAGCCAACCGGGGACAGGGGCTAGCGGGAGTCGTGTCAATGAGCAGTTCTTC CASSQPGTGASGSRVNEQFF
TRBJ1-5 . TRBV24-1 . TGTGCCACCAGTGATCCTCGTCGCGGCTACGCGGGGCCCCAGCATTTT CATSDPRRGYAGPQHF
TRBJ1-5 . TRBV6-5 . TGTGCCAGCAGTCCCCGGGAATATAGCAATCAGCCCCAGCATTTT CASSPREYSNQPQHF
TRBJ1-2 few TRBV30 TRBD1 TGTGCCTGGAGCACAGGGGGCTATGGCTACACCTTC CAWSTGGYGYTF
TRBJ1-2 . TRBV27 . TGTGCCAGCAGTTTAAGCTCGGTGGGGGCCGACTATGGCTACACCTTC CASSLSSVGADYGYTF
TRBJ1-2 . TRBV7-2 TRBD1 TGTGCCAGCAGCTTCGACAGGGAATTGAGTGTGGACACCTTC CASSFDRELSVDTF
TRBJ1-4 . TRBV28 TRBD1 TGTGCCAGCAGAAAAGGGACAGGACTATCTGAAAAACTGTTTTTT CASRKGTGLSEKLFF
TRBJ1-2 . TRBV6-5 . TGTGCCAGCAGTTCCCCAGGGGTAGGGTATGGCTACACCTTC CASSSPGVGYGYTF
TRBJ1-1 . TRBV19 TRBD1 TGTGCCAGTAGTTTACAGGGGGGAGACACTGAAGCTTTCTTT CASSLQGGDTEAFF
TRBJ2-2 . TRBV7-6 TRBD1 TGTGCCAGCAGCTCGGACAGGGGTTGGGACACCGGGGAGCTGTTTTTT CASSSDRGWDTGELFF
TRBJ1-1 . TRBV19 . TGTGCCAGCAACCCCCGGGGGGGCGCGGACACTGAAGCTTTCTTT CASNPRGGADTEAFF
TRBJ1-5 . TRBV4-1 TRBD1 TGCGCCAGCAGCCAATCCAATCGACAGGGCGGTGGCGACATTAGCAATCAGCCCCAGCATTTT CASSQSNRQGGGDISNQPQHF
TRBJ1-6 . TRBV19 . TGTGCCAGTAGTATAGGGCAAGGATCACCCCTCCACTTT CASSIGQGSPLHF
TRBJ2-1 . TRBV4-1 . TGCGCCAGCAGCCAAGCCCCACAGGAGAAGGGAGATGAGCAGTTCTTC CASSQAPQEKGDEQFF
TRBJ1-5 . TRBV6-5 . TGTGCCAGCACTCCTAGAAGACAGAGCAATCAGCCCCAGCATTTT CASTPRRQSNQPQHF
TRBJ1-6 . TRBV18 . TGTGCCAGCTCGGTCACTCAACCGGTCAGCTCCTATAATTCACCCCTCCACTTT CASSVTQPVSSYNSPLHF
TRBJ2-1 . TRBV7-8 . TGTGCCAGCACTACGAGGGGGCTAGCGGAGCCACACAATGAGCAGTTCTTC CASTTRGLAEPHNEQFF
TRBJ1-5 . TRBV4-1 . TGCGCCAGCAGCCAAGAAGGAATCAAGCCCCAGCATTTT CASSQEGIKPQHF
TRBJ1-6 . TRBV4-2 . TGTGCCAGCAGCCAAGATTTGGGTTCGGGTAATTCACCCCTCCACTTT CASSQDLGSGNSPLHF
TRBJ2-3 . TRBV7-2 TRBD2 TGTGCCAGCAGCTTAGCGCGGGACTACCGCACAGATACGCAGTATTTT CASSLARDYRTDTQYF
TRBJ2-6 . TRBV7-9 . TGTGCCAGCAGCTTCGACGGCCTCTCTGGGGCCAACGTCCTGACTTTC CASSFDGLSGANVLTF
TRBJ2-6 . TRBV7-3 TRBD1 TGTGCCAGCAGCTTAAGGGGGGCACTGGGGACAGGGGCCGGGGCCAACGTCCTGACTTTC CASSLRGALGTGAGANVLTF
TRBJ1-3 . TRBV14 . TGTGCCAGCAGCCCTAGGGGGTTCGGAAACACCATATATTTT CASSPRGFGNTIYF
TRBJ2-1 medium-sized TRBV29-1 TRBD2 TGCAGCGTTTTCGCGGGACTACTCTACAATGAGCAGTTCTTC CSVFAGLLYNEQFF
TRBJ2-2 . TRBV5-6 . TGTGCCAGCAACCCCTTCGGAAGGGGAACTAGGACCGGGGAGCTGTTTTTT CASNPFGRGTRTGELFF
TRBJ1-1 . TRBV11-1 . TGTGCCAGCAGCTTCAGGGAGACTGAAGCTTTCTTT CASSFRETEAFF
TRBJ2-3 . TRBV7-2 TRBD2 TGTGCCAGCAGCTTAGAACTAGCGGACCCCACAGATACGCAGTATTTT CASSLELADPTDTQYF
TRBJ1-1 . TRBV2 . TGTGCCAGCACTGGTTACACTGAAGCTTTCTTT CASTGYTEAFF
TRBJ1-5 . TRBV19 . TGTGCCAGTAGTACCACGATTACAGGGTACCAGCCCCAGCATTTT CASSTTITGYQPQHF
TRBJ1-5 . TRBV5-1 . TGCGCCAGCAGCTTGGCCGGGGGCAGCAATCAGCCCCAGCATTTT CASSLAGGSNQPQHF
TRBJ1-2 . TRBV5-1 . TGCGCCAGCAGCTTGGCCGACACCGTCTACACCTTC CASSLADTVYTF
TRBJ2-5 . TRBV19 TRBD2 TGTGCCAGTAGTACAAACGGACTAGCGGGAGGATTACAAGAGACCCAGTACTTC CASSTNGLAGGLQETQYF
TRBJ2-1 . TRBV29-1 TRBD2 TGCAGCGTCCTGAGCGGGAGGGTAAATGAGCAGTTCTTC CSVLSGRVNEQFF
TRBJ2-7 . TRBV28 TRBD2 TGTGCCAGCAGTTCATGGACCCGCGGGGGAGACGAGCAGTACTTC CASSSWTRGGDEQYF
TRBJ2-7 . TRBV30 . TGTGCCTGGAGACAGGGAAACTTTTACGAGCAGTACTTC CAWRQGNFYEQYF
TRBJ2-5 . TRBV5-1 . TGCGCCAGCAGCTTGGGGGGGAGGACGGAAGAGACCCAGTACTTC CASSLGGRTEETQYF
TRBJ2-7 . TRBV4-2 TRBD2 TGTGCCAGCAGCCCCCGACTAGCGGGAGCCCCCGAGCAGTACTTC CASSPRLAGAPEQYF